This T cell receptor beta chain was observed in a study of cytomegalovirus exposure and HLA in healthy donors. In the study overall: HLA-typed donors were the source of some 85 million unique TCRs, which an early data release held. General study points: DRB1 showed the most TCR associations and HLA-C the fewest in a later analysis, as rates varied by HLA locus.

After removal of 3 bases from V and 8 bases from J, the junction contained 12 bases not matched to a gene. The CDR3 has 15 residues. Germline V gene data show CDR1 as ENHRY and CDR2 as SYGVKD. Comment on this clone: Its antigen remains unidentified.

It was with 60 Vbeta and 13 Jbeta primers that the PCR ran. Some clones are missing from TCRdb's copy, which holds only in-frame ones; the method was immunoSEQ multiplex PCR. The sample lists 100,000 to 150,000 clones; about 83% were seen once. Healthy bone marrow donors made up the donors. The specimen sequenced was PBMCs. V usage is TRBV10-3 and J usage is TRBJ2-7, with 8 bases fitting TRBD2. This receptor was obtained from a man aged 25-45 years in good health and CMV-seronegative. The CDR3 loop is CAISDYRRGEDQQYF. CDR3 DNA sequence: TGTGCCATCAGTGATTATCGGCGGGGGGAGGATCAGCAGTACTTC.